These 28 T cell receptor beta chains were sequenced from one sample in a study of siplizumab effects on memory and regulatory T cells. Only in-frame clones appear in the TCRdb table, and some are missing; sequencing was by immunoSEQ multiplex PCR. The sample holds approximately 65,000 clones; 65% to 80% are singletons and the top ten take approximately 0.38%. The sequenced sample was memory CD4+ T cells sorted from blood. These receptors originate from a human donor in good health.

CDR3 DNA sequence: TGCACCAGCAGGGTCCGCCGTGCACAAAGTCGGGCCAACGTCCTGACTTTC. Its protein is CTSRVRRAQSRANVLTF. The chain links TRBV1 to TRBJ2-6; the table's TRBD1 call for D was not verified on the DNA. TRBV1 is listed as a pseudogene. This CDR3 is built from 17 residues.

The chain carries TRBV29-1 and TRBJ1-1; D is perhaps TRBD1 (6 bases). CDR1 SQVTM and CDR2 ANQGSEA come from the germline V gene. Trimming removed 7 bases at V and 5 bases at J, with 20 bases between. This CDR3 is 14 amino acids long. CDR3 DNA: TGCAGCGCCACCCGAACGGGGGCTCGTACTGAAGCTTTCTTT. It is translated as CSATRTGARTEAFF.

The V gene is TRBV4-3, the J gene TRBJ2-5; D is possibly TRBD2 (5 bases). The J call may be in error: the DNA end matches TRBJ2-7 better. The CDR3 runs 18 residues. Germline V gene data show CDR1 as LGHNA and CDR2 as YSLEER. CDR3 in amino acids: CASSQEYGQRRNSYEQYF. The CDR3 DNA follows: TGCGCCAGCAGCCAAGAGTACGGTCAGCGGCGAAACTCCTACGAGCAGTACTTC.

The genes are TRBV6-1 and TRBJ2-3, with D tentatively TRBD1 (6 bases). Between the trimmed V and J ends, which lost 4 bases and 2 bases, there was a span of 13 bases. Looked up from germline, CDR1 is MNHNS and CDR2 is SASEGT. The CDR3 loop spans 15 amino acids. Here the CDR3 reads CASSGTGTNTDTQYF. CDR3 coding DNA: TGTGCCAGCAGTGGAACCGGGACAAACACAGATACGCAGTATTTT.

The chain carries TRBV19 and TRBJ1-2; 9 bases fit TRBD1. From germline, CDR1 is LNHDA and CDR2 SQIVND (reference sequence). The CDR3 spans 14 residues. V lost 5 bases, J lost 7 bases, and 8 bases stayed unmatched. The DNA for the CDR3 is TGTGCCAGTAGTTTCACAGGGGGCGAGTTTGGCTACACCTTC. It specifies CASSFTGGEFGYTF.

The V call is TRBV6-5, the J call TRBJ1-1; no definite D call. CDR3 length equals 13 residues. CDR1 MNHEY and CDR2 SVGAGI come from the germline V gene. Trimming left V 6 bases short and J 5 bases short, with 13 bases between. The CDR3 nucleotides read TGTGCCAGCAGCGGGGTTTTGGGTACTGAAGCTTTCTTT. Its protein is CASSGVLGTEAFF.

This clone was seen a handful of times. This chain uses TRBV18 with TRBJ2-2, with 8 bases aligning to TRBD2. Trimming at V came to 3 bases and at J to 1 base, leaving 4 bases not matched to a gene. This CDR3 contains 16 residues. Germline V gives CDR1 KGHSH, CDR2 LQKENI. Written as DNA, the CDR3 is TGTGCCAGCTCACCCCAGACTAGCGTGAACACCGGGGAGCTGTTTTTT. Its protein product is CASSPQTSVNTGELFF.

The chain uses TRBV7-2 and TRBJ1-4; D perhaps matches TRBD1 (5 bases). V shed 2 bases and J shed 7 bases, with 11 bases lying between them. There are 14 residues in the CDR3. Looked up from germline, CDR1 is SGHTA and CDR2 is FQGNSA. As DNA, the CDR3 is TGTGCCAGCAGCTTACTGTCGGGGGGTGAAAAACTGTTTTTT. Its protein product is CASSLLSGGEKLFF.

CDR3 protein: CASGLVPGTTLDTQYF. The CDR3 coding sequence is TGTGCTAGTGGTTTGGTACCCGGCACGACCTTAGATACGCAGTATTTT. This chain connects TRBV12-5 to TRBJ2-3; D remains ambiguous. Trimming stripped 0 bases from V and 5 bases from J, with 15 bases between. In germline, CDR1 is LGHNT, CDR2 FRNRAP. CDR3 size: 16 residues.

This chain uses TRBV19 with TRBJ1-5; TRBD1 is a possible D gene (6 bases). V was trimmed by 6 bases and J by 5 bases, leaving 11 bases between them. Germline lookup yields CDR1 LNHDA and CDR2 SQIVND (reference sequence). This CDR3 has 13 amino acids. Here the CDR3 reads CASRYREDQPQHF. The CDR3 DNA reads as TGTGCCAGTAGGTACAGGGAGGATCAGCCCCAGCATTTT.

This chain connects TRBV12-5 to TRBJ1-1; D might be TRBD1 (5 bases). The germline V and J ends were trimmed by 7 bases and 2 bases, with 17 bases remaining between them. The CDR3 consists of 15 residues. Germline V gene sequence: CDR1 LGHNT, CDR2 FRNRAP. CDR3 sequence: CASEGQPGGNTEAFF. CDR3 coding DNA: TGTGCTAGTGAGGGCCAGCCCGGGGGTAACACTGAAGCTTTCTTT.

In this sample, this clone turned up once. The chain couples TRBV25-1 to TRBJ1-2; TRBD1 matches at 9 bases. V shed 3 bases and J 8 bases; nucleotides not matched to a gene: 7. This CDR3 is 14 amino acids long. Germline assignment: CDR1 MGHDK and CDR2 SYGVNS. CDR3 DNA: TGTGCCAGCAGTGATTGGGGGACAGGGAAGGGCTACACCTTC. Protein product: CASSDWGTGKGYTF.

The sample holds one count of this clone. The chain couples TRBV11-3 to TRBJ2-3, with TRBD1 matching over 7 bases. The CDR3 has 15 amino acids. Trimming at V came to 2 bases and at J to 2 bases, leaving 4 bases not matched to a gene. Per germline, CDR1 SGHNT and CDR2 YENEEA. The CDR3 reads CASSLTGTDTDTQYF. The CDR3 region has the DNA TGTGCCAGCAGCTTAACCGGGACAGACACAGATACGCAGTATTTT.

V usage is TRBV7-9 and J usage is TRBJ1-3, with TRBD1 matching over 9 bases. The CDR3 length is 17 residues. V lost 2 bases and J lost 0; bases outside the gene matches: 5. Germline-derived CDR1 and CDR2 are SEHNR and FQNEAQ (reference sequence). The CDR3 spells CASSLRTGVLSGNTIYF. The CDR3 DNA reads TGTGCCAGCAGCTTACGGACAGGGGTCCTCTCTGGAAACACCATATATTTT.

The V gene is TRBV4-1, the J gene TRBJ2-5; 8 nucleotides match TRBD2. The trim removed 0 bases at V and 5 bases at J, leaving 11 bases unmatched. Germline loops: CDR1 MGHRA, CDR2 YSYEKL. The CDR3 has 17 amino acids. CDR3 region: CASSQDLGRGAGETQYF. The CDR3 region has the DNA TGCGCCAGCAGCCAAGATCTTGGGCGGGGGGCCGGGGAGACCCAGTACTTC.

The chain is built from TRBV4-3 and TRBJ1-1; TRBD1 might be the D (5 bases). In germline, CDR1 is LGHNA, CDR2 YSLEER. The CDR3 loop spans 16 amino acids. Deletions cut 0 bases from V and 11 bases from J, with 22 bases between. This CDR3 reads CASSQEPDIPKRRAFF. CDR3 in DNA: TGCGCCAGCAGCCAAGAGCCGGACATCCCGAAGCGCCGCGCTTTCTTT.

The rearrangement uses TRBV5-5 and TRBJ2-2; 9 positions match TRBD1. CDR3 length equals 14 residues. Trimming at V came to 5 bases and at J to 3 bases, leaving 2 bases not matched to a gene. Germline lookup yields CDR1 SGHKS and CDR2 YYEKEE (reference sequence). In DNA, the CDR3 is TGTGCCAGCAGACAGGGGGCACACACCGGGGAGCTGTTTTTT. It encodes CASRQGAHTGELFF.

V usage is TRBV6-1 and J usage is TRBJ1-2; D is uncertain. V was cut by 5 bases and J by 4 bases, with 11 bases left in between. Per the germline V gene, CDR1 is MNHNS and CDR2 is SASEGT. CDR3 size: 13 residues. The CDR3 nucleotides are TGTGCCAGCAGTTCAAACGGGTTCTATGGCTACACCTTC. Amino acid sequence: CASSSNGFYGYTF.

This chain joins TRBV11-3 and TRBJ1-1; 9 nucleotides align to TRBD1. This CDR3 has 16 residues. V dropped 5 bases and J dropped 4; count of bases not matched to a gene: 11. Germline-derived CDR1 and CDR2 are SGHNT and YENEEA. CDR3 DNA sequence: TGTGCCAGCAGCAAGAGCACAGGGGGCGCCGGCACTGAAGCTTTCTTT. Its protein product is CASSKSTGGAGTEAFF.

V is TRBV7-8 and J is TRBJ2-7; D perhaps matches TRBD1 (6 bases). Trimming pared 5 bases from V and 6 bases from J, leaving 20 bases between. In germline, CDR1 is SGHVS, CDR2 FQNEAQ. The CDR3 extends over 15 amino acids. DNA for the CDR3: TGTGCCAGCAGCCCGCTTACAGGGATAACTCTCGAGCAGTACTTC. Translated: CASSPLTGITLEQYF.

The J gene is TRBJ1-2, the V gene TRBV28; TRBD1 agrees at 12 bases. From germline, CDR1 is MDHEN and CDR2 SYDVKM. The CDR3 consists of 17 residues. Trimming removed 4 bases from V and 4 bases from J; junction bases left unmatched: 10. CDR3 region: CASSSPGQGASGYGYTF. CDR3 in DNA: TGTGCCAGCAGTTCCCCGGGACAGGGGGCCTCAGGCTATGGCTACACCTTC.

The rearrangement joins TRBV2 to TRBJ1-3; no firm D call. Germline V gives CDR1 SNHLY, CDR2 FYNNEI. Trimming left V 6 bases short and J 0 bases short, with 9 bases between. The CDR3 contains 14 residues. CDR3: CASSDSRSGNTIYF. CDR3 nucleotides: TGTGCCAGCAGCGACTCTCGCTCTGGAAACACCATATATTTT.

The genes are TRBV7-3 and TRBJ2-1; 8 nucleotides align to TRBD1. Germline CDR1 and CDR2: SGHTA and FQGTGA. Trimming took 6 bases from V and 4 from J; bases not matched to a gene: 8. The CDR3 covers 15 residues. DNA for the CDR3: TGTGCCAGCAGTACAACGGGACAGGTATACAATGAGCAGTTCTTC. Its translation is CASSTTGQVYNEQFF.

The chain links TRBV7-2 to TRBJ2-7; D perhaps matches TRBD1 (6 bases). V gave up 3 bases and J gave up 0 bases, with 18 bases separating them. The CDR3 is 17 residues long. Germline lookup yields CDR1 SGHTA and CDR2 FQGNSA. The CDR3 region is CASSFRLRDTSSYEQYF. CDR3 nucleotide sequence: TGTGCCAGCAGCTTCCGTCTCCGGGACACTAGCTCCTACGAGCAGTACTTC. Combining the CDR3 with reference TRBV7-2 and TRBJ2-7 gives the whole variable domain GAGVSQSPSNKVTEKGKDVELRCDPISGHTALYWYRQSLGQGLEFLIYFQGNSAPDKSGLPSDRFSAERTGGSVSTLTIQRTQQEDSAVYLCASSFRLRDTSSYEQYFGPGTRLTVT.

As for this clone: Other DNA variants within this sample encode the same CDR3. Written as DNA, the CDR3 is TGCGCCAGCAGCCAAGATAGAGGGGGTAATGAAAAACTGTTTTTT. It yields the protein CASSQDRGGNEKLFF. The chain is built from TRBV4-3 and TRBJ1-4; possibly TRBD1 for D (6 bases). Trimming pared 0 bases from V and 4 bases from J, leaving 9 bases between. This CDR3 region has 15 residues. From germline, CDR1 is LGHNA and CDR2 YSLEER.

CDR3 amino acids: CASSLLKGREAFF. In nucleotides, the CDR3 is TGTGCCAGCAGCTTATTGAAAGGGAGGGAAGCTTTCTTT. The V gene is TRBV7-3, the J gene TRBJ1-1; D ambiguous. V gave up 2 bases and J gave up 8 bases, with 12 bases separating them. This CDR3 is 13 amino acids long. Per germline, CDR1 SGHTA and CDR2 FQGTGA.

The chain is built from TRBV5-6 and TRBJ2-3, with 10 bases fitting TRBD2. CDR3 length: 16 residues. The ends lost 4 bases at V and 1 base at J; junction bases unmatched: 6. Germline CDR1 reads SGHDT; CDR2 reads YYEEEE. CDR3 sequence (DNA): TGTGCCAGCAGCCCCGGGACTAGCGCCCGCACAGATACGCAGTATTTT. It specifies CASSPGTSARTDTQYF.

This chain joins TRBV6-4 and TRBJ1-1; a weak D match, TRBD1 (6 bases). Germline CDR1 reads MRHNA; CDR2 reads SNTAGT. CDR3 length: 15 amino acids. V lost 3 bases to trimming and J lost 2 bases, with 13 bases between them. This CDR3 reads CASSEFRGVNTEAFF. The CDR3 DNA reads TGTGCCAGCAGTGAATTCAGGGGCGTCAACACTGAAGCTTTCTTT.